The 29 T cell receptor beta chains listed next were all sequenced from one sample in a study of cytomegalovirus exposure and HLA in healthy donors. The PCR had 60 Vbeta and 13 Jbeta primers. The assay was immunoSEQ multiplex PCR, and TCRdb's table has in-frame clones only and misses some. The table shows approximately 100,000 clones, with approximately 73% occurring only once. The sequencing input was PBMCs. Receptors originate from a young woman in good health and CMV-seropositive.

V and J are TRBV5-8 and TRBJ2-3; D perhaps matches TRBD1 (5 bases). Germline values: CDR1 SGHTS, CDR2 YDEGEE. V lost 0 bases and J 0 bases, leaving 20 bases between the germline ends. The CDR3 covers 19 residues. CDR3 in amino acids: CASSLAGYRRLSSTDTQYF. CDR3 DNA sequence: TGTGCCAGCAGCTTGGCCGGGTACAGGCGACTTTCTAGCACAGATACGCAGTATTTT.

Turning to this clone: An end of the junction differs from the germline gene, which may be a read error. Other DNA sequences in this specimen translate into the identical CDR3. The rearrangement joins TRBV5-4 to TRBJ2-1, with D perhaps TRBD2 (7 bases). CDR3 length equals 15 residues. The germline gives CDR1 SGHNT, CDR2 YYREEE (reference sequence). The CDR3 protein is CASRGRDYMPNEQFF. The CDR3 DNA is TGCGCCAGCAGGGGCCGGGACTATATGCCCAATGAGCAGTTCTTC.

The V and J genes are TRBV19 and TRBJ2-3; TRBD1 matches at 8 bases. In germline, CDR1 is LNHDA, CDR2 SQIVND (reference sequence). V lost 3 bases to trimming and J lost 4 bases; unmatched junction nucleotides: 6. The CDR3 spans 15 residues. CDR3 in DNA: TGTGCCAGTAGTATTTTTGGACAGGGCGCAGATACGCAGTATTTT. Residues: CASSIFGQGADTQYF.

The CDR3 spells CASSSNSVAGGPNEQFF. For the CDR3, the DNA is TGTGCCAGCAGTTCAAATTCGGTGGCGGGAGGGCCCAATGAGCAGTTCTTC. This chain connects TRBV27 to TRBJ2-1; 9 positions agree with TRBD2. The ends lost 4 bases at V and 6 bases at J; junction bases unmatched: 13. Germline assignment: CDR1 MNHEY and CDR2 SMNVEV (reference sequence). CDR3 length: 17 residues.

This clone was recorded a few times. The chain employs TRBV9 and TRBJ2-1, with D unresolved. The CDR3 runs 15 residues. Germline V gene lookup returns CDR1 SGDLS and CDR2 YYNGEE. The V and J ends lost 0 bases and 5 bases respectively, with 12 bases between them. CDR3 bases: TGTGCCAGCAGCGTAGGGCACCGGGTCCACAATGAGCAGTTCTTC. Encoded protein: CASSVGHRVHNEQFF.

This clone occurred once. DNA of the CDR3: TGTGCCAGCAGCTTGAAGACAGGGCAGAATTCACCCCTCCACTTT. This sequence encodes CASSLKTGQNSPLHF. This sequence joins TRBV5-8 and TRBJ1-6, with 7 bases matching TRBD1. The CDR3 covers 15 residues. Germline loops: CDR1 SGHTS, CDR2 YDEGEE. The V and J ends lost 1 base and 7 bases, in that order; junction bases with no gene match: 5. The variable domain in full, completed from reference TRBV5-8 and TRBJ1-6, reads EAGVTQSPTHLIKTRGQQATLRCSPISGHTSVYWYQQALGLGLQFLLWYDEGEERNRGNFPPRFSGRQFPNYSSELNVNALELEDSALYLCASSLKTGQNSPLHFGNGTRLTVT.

J is TRBJ2-7 and V is TRBV5-6; 7 bases match TRBD1. The germline gives CDR1 SGHDT, CDR2 YYEEEE. Trimming at V came to 5 bases and at J to 4 bases, leaving 9 bases not matched to a gene. The CDR3 extends over 14 amino acids. CDR3 bases: TGTGCCAGCAGTTACGGACAGGAACAGTACGAGCAGTACTTC. Amino acids: CASSYGQEQYEQYF.

The CDR3, as DNA: TGTGCCAGCAGTGGGGGAGACAGGGGGCGCATCGGGTCCGGGGAGCTGTTTTTT. It codes for CASSGGDRGRIGSGELFF. The rearrangement links TRBV2 to TRBJ2-2, with 10 nucleotides matching TRBD1. The J segment lost 6 bases and the V segment lost 4 bases, leaving 14 bases of the junction unmatched. The CDR3 totals 18 residues. The germline V gene has CDR1 SNHLY and CDR2 FYNNEI.

The J gene is TRBJ2-1, the V gene TRBV9; TRBD2 matches 8 bases. The V gene's germline CDR1 is SGDLS and CDR2 YYNGEE. CDR3 length: 14 amino acids. V was pared by 0 bases and J by 9 bases, with 5 bases of the junction left unmatched. CDR3 sequence (DNA): TGTGCCAGCAGCGTAGCGGGGGGGCCTGGTGAGCAGTTCTTC. Protein product: CASSVAGGPGEQFF.

The CDR3, as DNA: TGTGCCAGCAGCGTCTCTAGCGGGGGGGCCCTTGAGCAGTTCTTC. Encoded protein: CASSVSSGGALEQFF. The chain carries TRBV9 and TRBJ2-1; TRBD2 matches 12 bases. In germline, CDR1 is SGDLS, CDR2 YYNGEE. V gave up 2 bases and J gave up 9 bases; unmatched junction bases: 6. The CDR3 contains 15 residues.

The rearrangement uses TRBV7-6 and TRBJ1-3; maybe TRBD1 (6 bases). The CDR3 loop spans 17 amino acids. Germline assignment: CDR1 SGHVS and CDR2 FNYEAQ. Trimming took off 5 bases at V and 0 bases at J, with 17 bases between the two ends. The CDR3 reads CASSHRRTESSGNTIYF. Written as DNA, the CDR3 is TGTGCCAGCAGCCATAGGAGGACAGAAAGCTCTGGAAACACCATATATTTT.

The table lists this clone with a few counts. The chain couples TRBV4-3 to TRBJ2-3, with D perhaps matching TRBD1 (5 bases). V was pared by 2 bases and J by 6 bases, with 12 bases between. The length of the CDR3 is 14 residues. The germline gives CDR1 LGHNA, CDR2 YSLEER. The CDR3 here is CASSQQGFDDTQYF. The CDR3 nucleotides read TGCGCCAGCAGCCAACAGGGTTTCGATGATACGCAGTATTTT.

This sequence joins TRBV28 and TRBJ1-2, with unresolved D. CDR3 length equals 13 residues. Trimming removed 3 bases from V and 2 bases from J, with 7 bases in between. The germline V gene encodes CDR1 MDHEN and CDR2 SYDVKM. The CDR3 bases are TGTGCCAGCAGTTTTAGTAGAAACTATGGCTACACCTTC. Its protein is CASSFSRNYGYTF.

As for this clone: The junction departs from germline at one end; a sequencing error may be responsible. The chain joins TRBV4-1 to TRBJ2-7; TRBD1 is a possible D gene (6 bases). Per germline, CDR1 MGHRA and CDR2 YSYEKL. There are 16 residues in the CDR3. CDR3 DNA sequence: TGCGCCAGCAGCCAGGGTGGACAGCGAAACGTTTACGTGCAGTACTTC. It specifies CASSQGGQRNVYVQYF.

The chain has TRBV27 and TRBJ1-1, with TRBD1 matching 9 bases. This CDR3 is 17 amino acids long. V lost 7 bases to trimming and J lost 5 bases; unmatched junction nucleotides: 17. Germline V gene sequence: CDR1 MNHEY, CDR2 SMNVEV (reference sequence). The CDR3 DNA follows: TGTGCCAGCACTCTTCTCTGGGACAGGGAAGGGAATACTGAAGCTTTCTTT. Its protein is CASTLLWDREGNTEAFF.

This clone was recorded once. The rearrangement joins TRBV20-1 to TRBJ2-5, with a tentative D call TRBD2 (6 bases). Germline CDR1 reads DFQATT; CDR2 reads SNEGSKA (reference sequence). V gave up 3 bases and J gave up 7 bases, with 9 bases separating them. The CDR3 is 11 amino acids. CDR3 coding DNA: TGCAGTGCTAGGGGGGGTGTGACCCAGTACTTC. This translates into CSARGGVTQYF.

CDR3 sequence reads: CASRGGDFSTDTQYF. The CDR3 nucleotides are TGTGCCAGCAGGGGAGGGGATTTTAGCACAGATACGCAGTATTTT. This chain uses TRBV2 with TRBJ2-3; 7 bases map to TRBD2. Germline values: CDR1 SNHLY, CDR2 FYNNEI. The length of the CDR3 is 15 residues. V gave up 6 bases and J gave up 0 bases; unmatched junction bases: 6. Drawing the rest from reference TRBV2 and TRBJ2-3, the complete variable domain is EPEVTQTPSHQVTQMGQEVILRCVPISNHLYFYWYRQILGQKVEFLVSFYNNEISEKSEIFDDQFSVERPDGSNFTLKIRSTKLEDSAMYFCASRGGDFSTDTQYFGPGTRLTVL.

This chain connects TRBV13 to TRBJ2-2; TRBD2 matches at 8 bases. The V and J ends lost 5 bases and 5 bases, in that order; junction bases with no gene match: 7. Germline CDR1 and CDR2: PRHDT and FYEKMQ (reference sequence). The length of the CDR3 is 15 residues. The CDR3 loop reads CASSARLAPTGELFF. The CDR3 DNA reads TGTGCCAGCAGCGCCCGACTAGCGCCAACCGGGGAGCTGTTTTTT. The full variable domain, in which reference TRBV13 and TRBJ2-2 provide the parts outside the CDR3, is AAGVIQSPRHLIKEKRETATLKCYPIPRHDTVYWYQQGPGQDPQFLISFYEKMQSDKGSIPDRFSAQQFSDYHSELNMSSLELGDSALYFCASSARLAPTGELFFGEGSRLTVL.

As concerns this clone: The conserved closing phenylalanine or tryptophan is absent in this CDR3, likely reflecting a read error. The V and J genes are TRBV7-9 and TRBJ1-5; TRBD1 aligns across 7 bases. The CDR3 contains 14 residues. From germline, CDR1 is SEHNR and CDR2 FQNEAQ (reference sequence). Trimming took 5 bases from V and 3 from J; bases not matched to a gene: 4. The CDR3 protein is CASSEGQLNQPQHL. The CDR3 nucleotides read TGTGCCAGCAGCGAGGGACAGCTCAATCAGCCCCAGCATCTT.

This clone was detected only a few times. The CDR3 loop is CASSVAPGFNQPQHF. In nucleotides, the CDR3 is TGTGCCAGCAGCGTAGCTCCGGGTTTCAATCAGCCCCAGCATTTT. This chain uses TRBV9 with TRBJ1-5; D is undetermined. The V and J ends lost 0 bases and 3 bases respectively, with 10 bases between them. The CDR3 covers 15 residues. Germline V CDR1 and CDR2: SGDLS, YYNGEE.

The CDR3 sequence: CASSFRGKDYGYTF. CDR3 sequence (DNA): TGTGCCAGCAGCTTCAGGGGAAAAGACTATGGCTACACCTTC. The chain uses TRBV27 and TRBJ1-2; D may be TRBD1 (6 bases). Trimming took off 6 bases at V and 3 bases at J, with 14 bases between the two ends. This CDR3 spans 14 amino acids. Per germline, CDR1 MNHEY and CDR2 SMNVEV (reference sequence).

The CDR3 protein is CASSFPTGGPDEQYF. The CDR3, as DNA: TGCGCCAGCAGCTTCCCAACGGGGGGGCCGGACGAGCAGTACTTC. The J gene is TRBJ2-7, the V gene TRBV5-1; 8 bases map to TRBD2. With V trimmed by 2 bases and J by 5 bases, 9 bases remained unmatched. The CDR3 covers 15 residues. CDR1 and CDR2 from the germline V gene are SGHRS and YFSETQ.

V and J are TRBV6-4 and TRBJ2-3; 8 nucleotides line up with TRBD2. V shed 0 bases, J shed 2 bases, and the junction held 10 bases outside the gene matches. The length of the CDR3 is 18 residues. Germline assignment: CDR1 MRHNA and CDR2 SNTAGT. The CDR3 loop reads CASSDSRGTRVNTDTQYF. The DNA of the CDR3 is TGTGCCAGCAGTGACTCGAGAGGGACTAGGGTCAACACAGATACGCAGTATTTT.

V usage is TRBV19 and J usage is TRBJ2-7; 8 bases line up with TRBD1. CDR1 is LNHDA and CDR2 is SQIVND in the germline V gene (reference sequence). Losses at the gene ends were 5 bases for V and 4 bases for J; bases not matched to a gene: 1. The length of the CDR3 is 12 residues. The CDR3 nucleotides read TGTGCCAGTAGTGGGACAGGATACGAGCAGTACTTC. It specifies CASSGTGYEQYF.

This chain connects TRBV6-5 to TRBJ2-1, with TRBD1 identical over 7 bases. CDR3 length: 12 residues. Germline values: CDR1 MNHEY, CDR2 SVGAGI. The CDR3, as DNA: TGTGTGGTGACAGGGTTCAACAATGAGCAGTTCTTC. It codes for CVVTGFNNEQFF.

In nucleotides, the CDR3 is TGTGCCAGCAGCTTAGAGGAAGGGGCCGAGCCCCAGCATTTT. The encoded protein is CASSLEEGAEPQHF. The gene calls are TRBV7-8 and TRBJ1-5; D possibly corresponds to TRBD1 (5 bases). CDR1 and CDR2 from the germline V gene are SGHVS and FQNEAQ. V gave up 1 base and J gave up 8 bases, with 12 bases separating them. The CDR3 is 14 residues long.

The CDR3 DNA reads as TGTGCCAGCAGCTTAGTGAGGACAGCGTCCTACGAGCAGTACTTC. Amino acids: CASSLVRTASYEQYF. The chain uses TRBV7-9 and TRBJ2-7; possible D gene TRBD1, 6 bases. CDR1 SEHNR and CDR2 FQNEAQ come from the germline V gene (reference sequence). The CDR3 length is 15 residues. Trimming shortened V by 1 base and J by 1 base, and 11 bases separated the two germline ends.

The chain employs TRBV28 and TRBJ1-1; D ambiguous. From germline, CDR1 is MDHEN and CDR2 SYDVKM. The V end was cut by 0 bases, the J end by 6 bases, with 32 bases between. The CDR3 loop spans 21 amino acids. The CDR3: CASSLCVGVSVVRGFYPEAFF. For the CDR3, the DNA is TGTGCCAGCAGTTTATGCGTAGGAGTATCGGTGGTACGGGGTTTTTACCCTGAAGCTTTCTTT. Combining the CDR3 with reference TRBV28 and TRBJ1-1 gives the whole variable domain DVKVTQSSRYLVKRTGEKVFLECVQDMDHENMFWYRQDPGLGLRLIYFSYDVKMKEKGDIPEGYSVSREKKERFSLILESASTNQTSMYLCASSLCVGVSVVRGFYPEAFFGQGTRLTVV.

The rearrangement joins TRBV5-1 to TRBJ2-7; D gene unclear. The length of the CDR3 is 14 residues. Germline V CDR1 and CDR2: SGHRS, YFSETQ. The V end lost 0 bases, the J end lost 5 bases, and 12 bases lay between the germline ends. The CDR3 nucleotides read TGCGCCAGCAGCTTGGTGGCCGGGTTGGACGAGCAGTACTTC. It yields the protein CASSLVAGLDEQYF.